This TCR beta chain is from a study of T cells in Graves' hyperthyroidism and ophthalmopathy. V was trimmed by 5 bases and J by 3 bases, leaving 15 bases between them. The germline CDR1 and CDR2 sequences are SGHTA and FQGTGA. The CDR3 consists of 15 residues. RNA transcripts were the template for amplifying TCR beta CDR3 regions. An initial round of RT-PCR targeting the TCR CDR3 relied on the HTBI primer set. TCRdb itself ran the multiplex PCR reads through MiXCR, one entry per CDR3 protein. The sample lists around 540,000 distinct CDR3 sequences; 35% to 55% were seen once. A note on this clonotype: Antigen specificity is unknown.

Findings and limits, study-wide: Blood samples included most of the expanded thyroid clonotypes exceeding 0.001.

This chain links TRBV7-3 with TRBJ2-3, with D perhaps matching TRBD2 (6 bases). This receptor was identified in a woman younger than 30 with Graves' hyperthyroidism. Sequenced input: peripheral blood or thyroid tissue (not recorded which). CDR3 in amino acids: CASSLQGGLTDTQYF. CDR3 in DNA: TGTGCCAGCAGCCTCCAGGGAGGATTAACAGATACGCAGTATTTT.